Sequencing of this T cell receptor (beta chain) was carried out in a study of human thymus T cells. The table lists this clone with a count of one. Repertoires were generated with immunoSEQ multiplex PCR, while TCRdb's copy carries only in-frame clones and drops some. The sample records 120,000 or so clones, around 94% being singletons. The germline gives CDR1 SGHNT, CDR2 YENEEA. The trim removed 3 bases at V and 5 bases at J, leaving 6 bases unmatched. The CDR3 runs 17 residues. Thymus tissue was removed during corrective cardiac surgery. This clonotype was obtained from a boy younger than two with a congenital heart defect but otherwise immunologically healthy. Sample: thymus tissue. The V gene is TRBV11-3, the J gene TRBJ2-1; 14 bases are shared with TRBD2. The CDR3 coding sequence is TGTGCCAGCAGCTTTCAGGGACTAGCGGGGGACCACAATGAGCAGTTCTTC. The encoded protein is CASSFQGLAGDHNEQFF. Based on the CDR3 plus reference TRBV11-3 and TRBJ2-1, the full variable domain is EAGVVQSPRYKIIEKKQPVAFWCNPISGHNTLYWYLQNLGQGPELLIRYENEEAVDDSQLPKDRFSAERLKGVDSTLKIQPAELGDSAVYLCASSFQGLAGDHNEQFFGPGTRLTVL.